The table lists the clone carrying this TCR beta chain with many counts. Its antigen is not known. This specimen comes from a study of T cell repertoires in cytomegalovirus infection. Across the whole study: CMV infection and matching HLA type were both indicated by public TCR beta signatures.

Whole-study results and caveats: Using cumulative public TCR beta family frequency, the authors identified those who carried CMV together with the relevant HLA.

A single record per CDR3 protein comes from TCRdb applying MiXCR to the reads. Of fewer than 80,000 distinct CDR3 sequences listed, 3% to 4.5% were seen once; the top ten hold roughly 4.4%. The CDR3 loop spans 14 amino acids. Trimming removed 6 bases from V and 0 bases from J, with 9 bases in between. Germline-derived CDR1 and CDR2 are MNHEY and SVGEGT. This chain links TRBV6-2 or TRBV6-3 with TRBJ2-1; D might be TRBD1 (5 bases). The clonotype was recovered from a human donor in good health (CMV status not recorded). Some clones in this sample may be carry-over from other donors' samples. The sample consisted of PBMCs. CDR3: CASRGAYSYNEQFF. CDR3 coding DNA: TGTGCCAGCAGAGGGGCATACTCCTACAATGAGCAGTTCTTC.